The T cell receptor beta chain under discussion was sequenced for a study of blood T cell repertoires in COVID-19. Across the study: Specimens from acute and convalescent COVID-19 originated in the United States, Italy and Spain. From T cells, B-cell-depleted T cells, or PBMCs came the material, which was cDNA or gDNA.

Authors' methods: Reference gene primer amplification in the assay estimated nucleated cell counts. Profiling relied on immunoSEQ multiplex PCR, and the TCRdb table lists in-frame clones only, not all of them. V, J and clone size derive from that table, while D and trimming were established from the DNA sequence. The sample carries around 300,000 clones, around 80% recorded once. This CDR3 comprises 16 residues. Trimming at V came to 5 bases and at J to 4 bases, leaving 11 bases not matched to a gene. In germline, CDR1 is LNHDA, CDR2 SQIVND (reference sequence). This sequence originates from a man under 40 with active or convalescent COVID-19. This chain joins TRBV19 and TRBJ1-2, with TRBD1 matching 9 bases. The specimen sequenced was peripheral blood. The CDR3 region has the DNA TGTGCCAGTAGTTCTCGGACCGGGACAGGGCTCTATGGCTACACCTTC. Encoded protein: CASSSRTGTGLYGYTF.